This is a list of T cell receptor beta chains from one sample in a study of OX40 agonist ivuxolimab in advanced cancers. Produced via immunoSEQ multiplex PCR; TCRdb's table is partial and in-frame only. Among tens of thousands of clones, approximately 86% were seen once, and the ten largest hold approximately 2.1%. Specimen: CD4+ or CD8+ T cells sorted from blood, collected in a trial of the OX40 agonist ivuxolimab. These receptors originate from an adult with an advanced solid tumor such as melanoma, head and neck, liver or kidney cancer. The CDR3 runs from the conserved cysteine through the conserved F or W. The D gene is left open where the match is weak. A clone size is listed for some rows: how often the clone was seen (once, few, many), or a class if it is expanded.

J gene: TRBJ1-5
D gene: NA
V gene: TRBV6-1
clone size: NA
CDR3 protein: CASSEQSLAGNQPQHF
CDR3 DNA: TGTGCCAGCAGTGAACAGTCCTTAGCGGGCAATCAGCCCCAGCATTTT

J gene: TRBJ1-2
D gene: TRBD1
V gene: TRBV6-1
clone size: NA
CDR3 protein: CASSRDRDLYGYTF
CDR3 DNA: TGTGCCAGCAGCAGAGACAGGGACCTCTATGGCTACACCTTC

J gene: TRBJ2-1
D gene: NA
V gene: TRBV11-2
clone size: NA
CDR3 protein: CASSTTSDTYNEQFF
CDR3 DNA: TGTGCCAGCAGCACAACATCGGACACCTACAATGAGCAGTTCTTC

J gene: TRBJ2-2
D gene: NA
V gene: TRBV5-1
clone size: NA
CDR3 protein: CASSLRETGELFF
CDR3 DNA: TGCGCCAGCAGCTTGAGGGAAACCGGGGAGCTGTTTTTT

J gene: TRBJ2-3
D gene: TRBD2
V gene: TRBV6-5
clone size: NA
CDR3 protein: CARGSSGRAADTQYF
CDR3 DNA: TGTGCCAGGGGATCTAGCGGGAGGGCCGCGGATACGCAGTATTTT

J gene: TRBJ1-5
D gene: NA
V gene: TRBV4-1
clone size: NA
CDR3 protein: CASSQDFLGSQPQHF
CDR3 DNA: TGCGCCAGCAGCCAAGATTTTTTGGGAAGCCAGCCCCAGCATTTT

J gene: TRBJ2-1
D gene: NA
V gene: TRBV30
clone size: NA
CDR3 protein: CAWSSPVRGNEQFF
CDR3 DNA: TGTGCCTGGAGTTCCCCGGTCAGAGGGAATGAGCAGTTCTTC

J gene: TRBJ2-3
D gene: TRBD2
V gene: TRBV5-4
clone size: NA
CDR3 protein: CASSHGTSGATDTQYF
CDR3 DNA: TGTGCCAGCAGCCATGGGACTAGCGGGGCCACAGATACGCAGTATTTT

J gene: TRBJ2-1
D gene: NA
V gene: TRBV7-9
clone size: NA
CDR3 protein: CASSLLLSSYNEQFF
CDR3 DNA: TGTGCCAGCAGCCTCTTGCTGAGCTCCTACAATGAGCAGTTCTTC

J gene: TRBJ1-5
D gene: NA
V gene: TRBV2
clone size: NA
CDR3 protein: CASSEGSGRGQPQHF
CDR3 DNA: TGTGCCAGCAGTGAGGGGTCAGGGAGGGGTCAGCCCCAGCATTTT

J gene: TRBJ1-1
D gene: NA
V gene: TRBV7-2
clone size: NA
CDR3 protein: CASSLERWPGAEAFF
CDR3 DNA: TGTGCCAGCAGCCTAGAGAGGTGGCCAGGGGCTGAAGCTTTCTTT

J gene: TRBJ2-3
D gene: NA
V gene: TRBV2
clone size: NA
CDR3 protein: CASNLGSTPLTQYF
CDR3 DNA: TGTGCCAGCAACTTGGGCTCTACCCCCCTTACGCAGTATTTT

J gene: TRBJ1-2
D gene: NA
V gene: TRBV5-1
clone size: NA
CDR3 protein: CASSLEGVAGIDGYTF
CDR3 DNA: TGCGCCAGCAGCTTGGAGGGGGTAGCAGGGATTGATGGCTACACCTTC

J gene: TRBJ2-7
D gene: NA
V gene: TRBV30
clone size: once
CDR3 protein: CAWSGLVMGEQYF
CDR3 DNA: TGTGCCTGGAGTGGTCTAGTAATGGGCGAGCAGTACTTC

J gene: TRBJ2-5
D gene: TRBD2
V gene: TRBV5-1
clone size: NA
CDR3 protein: CASSFGVRTSGGLLQETQYF
CDR3 DNA: TGCGCCAGCAGCTTTGGAGTTCGGACTAGCGGGGGGTTATTGCAAGAGACCCAGTACTTC

J gene: TRBJ2-1
D gene: NA
V gene: TRBV7-9
clone size: NA
CDR3 protein: CASSWGGAREFF
CDR3 DNA: TGTGCCAGCAGCTGGGGTGGGGCACGGGAGTTCTTC

J gene: TRBJ1-6
D gene: NA
V gene: TRBV18
clone size: NA
CDR3 protein: CASSPYREWSSYNSPLHF
CDR3 DNA: TGTGCCAGCTCACCCTACAGGGAGTGGAGCTCCTATAATTCACCCCTCCACTTT

J gene: TRBJ2-7
D gene: TRBD1
V gene: TRBV30
clone size: NA
CDR3 protein: CAWSRTGGLYEQYF
CDR3 DNA: TGTGCCTGGAGTAGGACAGGGGGTCTGTACGAGCAGTACTTC

J gene: TRBJ1-1
D gene: NA
V gene: TRBV7-8
clone size: once
CDR3 protein: CASSLVKNTEAFF
CDR3 DNA: TGTGCCAGCAGCTTAGTTAAGAACACTGAAGCTTTCTTT

J gene: TRBJ2-1
D gene: NA
V gene: TRBV28
clone size: NA
CDR3 protein: CASRLRGNPRNEQFF
CDR3 DNA: TGTGCCAGCCGACTACGAGGGAACCCCCGAAATGAGCAGTTCTTC

J gene: TRBJ2-3
D gene: TRBD1
V gene: TRBV4-2
clone size: NA
CDR3 protein: CASSPVRRQGFADTQYF
CDR3 DNA: TGTGCCAGCAGCCCGGTTAGACGACAGGGGTTCGCAGATACGCAGTATTTT

J gene: TRBJ2-5
D gene: NA
V gene: TRBV28
clone size: NA
CDR3 protein: CASSLEGGLETQYF
CDR3 DNA: TGTGCCAGCAGTTTAGAAGGGGGGTTAGAGACCCAGTACTTC

J gene: TRBJ2-7
D gene: NA
V gene: TRBV11-2
clone size: NA
CDR3 protein: CASSLVADVGYEQYF
CDR3 DNA: TGTGCCAGCAGCTTAGTGGCAGACGTCGGCTACGAGCAGTACTTC

J gene: TRBJ1-2
D gene: NA
V gene: TRBV5-6
clone size: NA
CDR3 protein: CASSSRDVFGHYGYTF
CDR3 DNA: TGTGCCAGCAGCTCCCGGGACGTTTTCGGCCACTATGGCTACACCTTC

J gene: TRBJ2-3
D gene: TRBD2
V gene: TRBV5-8
clone size: NA
CDR3 protein: CASESSGRGADTQYF
CDR3 DNA: TGTGCCAGCGAGTCTAGCGGGAGAGGTGCAGATACGCAGTATTTT

J gene: TRBJ2-3
D gene: NA
V gene: TRBV6-1
clone size: NA
CDR3 protein: CASSDGAADTQYF
CDR3 DNA: TGTGCCAGCAGTGATGGGGCAGCAGATACGCAGTATTTT

J gene: TRBJ2-7
D gene: TRBD1
V gene: TRBV10-3
clone size: NA
CDR3 protein: CAISTGTGGTYEQYF
CDR3 DNA: TGTGCCATCAGTACTGGAACAGGGGGGACCTACGAGCAGTACTTC

J gene: TRBJ2-1
D gene: NA
V gene: TRBV28
clone size: few
CDR3 protein: CASSLGGAHNNEQFF
CDR3 DNA: TGTGCCAGCAGTTTAGGGGGGGCCCACAACAATGAGCAGTTCTTC